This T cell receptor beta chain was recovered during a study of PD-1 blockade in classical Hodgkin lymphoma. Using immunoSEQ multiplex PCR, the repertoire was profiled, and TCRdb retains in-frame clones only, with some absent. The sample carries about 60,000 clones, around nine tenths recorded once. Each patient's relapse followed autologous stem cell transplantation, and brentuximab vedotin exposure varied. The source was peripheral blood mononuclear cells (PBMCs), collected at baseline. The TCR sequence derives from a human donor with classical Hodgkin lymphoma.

The CDR3 nucleotides are TGTGCCAGCAGCCAAGACAGGGGAACCTACGAGCAGTACTTC. The encoded protein is CASSQDRGTYEQYF. The J gene is TRBJ2-5, the V gene TRBV7-9; 8 bases line up with TRBD1. The J call is uncertain, as TRBJ2-7 better fits the DNA end. Germline assignment: CDR1 SEHNR and CDR2 FQNEAQ (reference sequence). This CDR3 spans 14 amino acids.